The next 3 T cell receptor beta chains were all read from a single sample in a study of blood T cell repertoires in COVID-19. Repertoires were generated with immunoSEQ multiplex PCR, while TCRdb's copy carries only in-frame clones and drops some. This table has fewer than 150,000 clones, around nine tenths appearing once. Input material: peripheral blood. The receptor set was obtained from a woman in her forties with acute or convalescent COVID-19.

The V and J genes are TRBV20-1 and TRBJ2-1; D is undetermined. This CDR3 comprises 12 residues. V was pared by 3 bases and J by 11 bases, with 14 bases between. CDR1 is DFQATT, CDR2 SNEGSKA, per germline (reference sequence). Here the CDR3 reads CSASLQASQQFF. CDR3 nucleotide sequence: TGCAGTGCTAGTTTGCAGGCCAGTCAGCAGTTCTTC.

This chain joins TRBV9 and TRBJ1-6; possibly TRBD1 for D (5 bases). CDR3 size: 14 residues. V gave up 5 bases and J gave up 10 bases, with 16 bases separating them. Germline V gives CDR1 SGDLS, CDR2 YYNGEE. The CDR3 nucleotides read TGTGCCAGCAGTGGGGGACTTACGAACTCACCCCTCCACTTT. It yields the protein CASSGGLTNSPLHF.

This clone appeared once. The gene calls are TRBV5-4 and TRBJ2-2, with 11 positions matching TRBD2. This CDR3 is 16 amino acids long. Germline CDR1 is SGHNT and CDR2 is YYREEE (reference sequence). With 3 bases clipped from V and 6 bases from J, the junction kept 7 bases outside the gene matches. The CDR3 region has the DNA TGTGCCAGCAGCTCATTAGCGGGGGGGCCGTCCGGGGAGCTGTTTTTT. It is translated as CASSSLAGGPSGELFF.